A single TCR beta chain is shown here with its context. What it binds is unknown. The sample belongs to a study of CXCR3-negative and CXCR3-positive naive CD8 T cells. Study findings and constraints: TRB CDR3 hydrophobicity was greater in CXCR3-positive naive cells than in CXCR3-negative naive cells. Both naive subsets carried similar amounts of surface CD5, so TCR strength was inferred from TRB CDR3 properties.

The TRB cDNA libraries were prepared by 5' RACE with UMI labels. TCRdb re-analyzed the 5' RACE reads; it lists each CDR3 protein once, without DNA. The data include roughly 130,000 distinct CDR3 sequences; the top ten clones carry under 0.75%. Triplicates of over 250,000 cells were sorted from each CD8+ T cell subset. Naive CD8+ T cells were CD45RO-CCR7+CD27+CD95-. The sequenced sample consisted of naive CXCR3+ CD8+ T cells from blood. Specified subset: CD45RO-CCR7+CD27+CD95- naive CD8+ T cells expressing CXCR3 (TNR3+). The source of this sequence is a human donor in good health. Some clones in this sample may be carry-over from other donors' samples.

The CDR3 is CASSSGPRDNYGYTF. The chain links TRBV7-6 to TRBJ1-2; TCRdb outputs TRBD1, but without DNA this stays unchecked. Germline lookup yields CDR1 SGHVS and CDR2 FNYEAQ. The CDR3 has 15 residues.